These T cell receptor beta chains were read from a single sample in a study of T cell responses to AZD1222 COVID-19 vaccine. Here immunoSEQ multiplex PCR was the method, and the copy in TCRdb shows in-frame clones only, minus some. Of 110,000 to 150,000 clones in the sample, about 93% are singletons; the top ten hold just over 5%. The sequencing used peripheral blood, collected on day 0 of AZD1222 vaccination. The receptor source for this set is an adult in good health. Both conserved end residues are part of each CDR3. D genes are given only for firm matches.

>TRBV19|TRBD2|TRBJ2-1
TGTGCCAGTAGCCTACTAGCGGAGACCTACAATGAGCAGTTCTTC
CASSLLAETYNEQFF
>TRBV6-1|.|TRBJ2-2
TGTGCCAGCAGTGCCCACAGTACCGCGAACACCGGGGAGCTGTTTTTT
CASSAHSTANTGELFF
>TRBV7-8|TRBD1|TRBJ1-3
TGTGCCAGCAGCGCGACCCGGACAGGCCCTTCGATGAGAAACACCATATATTTT
CASSATRTGPSMRNTIYF
>TRBV9|.|TRBJ1-6
TGTGCCAGCAGCGTAGCGGACAACGATAATTCACCCCTCCACTTT
CASSVADNDNSPLHF
>TRBV5-6|.|TRBJ2-4
TGTGCCAGCAGCTTGAAGCGGGACAGCAAAAACATTCAGTACTTC
CASSLKRDSKNIQYF
>TRBV19|.|TRBJ2-7
TGTGCCAGTAGTATAGCGGGAGCGACCTACGAGCAGTACTTC
CASSIAGATYEQYF
>TRBV10-2|.|TRBJ1-6
TGCGCCAGCGGCGACGTGGGCAGTCTGGCATCACCCCTCCACTTT
CASGDVGSLASPLHF
>TRBV7-9|TRBD2|TRBJ2-1
TGTGCCAGCAGCTTTCCGGGACTAGCGGGAGACAACAATGAGCAGTTCTTC
CASSFPGLAGDNNEQFF
>TRBV12-3/TRBV12-4|.|TRBJ2-1
TGTGCCAGCAGTTTGCGTGGAAATGAGCAGTTCTTC
CASSLRGNEQFF
>TRBV2|TRBD2|TRBJ2-1
TGTGCCAGCAGTGTAACGGGACTAGTGGGAAATGAGCAGTTCTTC
CASSVTGLVGNEQFF